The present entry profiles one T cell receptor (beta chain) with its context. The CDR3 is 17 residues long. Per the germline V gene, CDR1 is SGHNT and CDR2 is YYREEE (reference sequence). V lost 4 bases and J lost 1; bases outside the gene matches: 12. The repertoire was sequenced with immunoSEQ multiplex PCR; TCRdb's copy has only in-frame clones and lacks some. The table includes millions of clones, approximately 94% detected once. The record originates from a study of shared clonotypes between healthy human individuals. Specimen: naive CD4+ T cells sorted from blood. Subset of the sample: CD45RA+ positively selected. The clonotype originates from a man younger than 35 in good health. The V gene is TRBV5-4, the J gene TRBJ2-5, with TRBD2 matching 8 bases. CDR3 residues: CASSPAVGGASQETQYF. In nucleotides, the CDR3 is TGTGCCAGCAGCCCCGCGGTCGGGGGGGCGAGCCAAGAGACCCAGTACTTC.